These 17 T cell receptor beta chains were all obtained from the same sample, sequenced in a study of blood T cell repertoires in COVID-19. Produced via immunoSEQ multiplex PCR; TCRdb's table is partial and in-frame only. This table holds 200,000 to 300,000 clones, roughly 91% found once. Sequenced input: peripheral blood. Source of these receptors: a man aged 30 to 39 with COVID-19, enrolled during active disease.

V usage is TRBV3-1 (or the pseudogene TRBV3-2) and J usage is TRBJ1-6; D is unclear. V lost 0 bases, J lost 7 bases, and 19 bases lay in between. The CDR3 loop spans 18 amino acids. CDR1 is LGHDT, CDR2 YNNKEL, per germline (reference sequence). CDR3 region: CASSQEVPTGVRNSPLHF. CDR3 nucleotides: TGTGCCAGCAGCCAAGAAGTACCTACGGGAGTGAGGAATTCACCCCTCCACTTT.

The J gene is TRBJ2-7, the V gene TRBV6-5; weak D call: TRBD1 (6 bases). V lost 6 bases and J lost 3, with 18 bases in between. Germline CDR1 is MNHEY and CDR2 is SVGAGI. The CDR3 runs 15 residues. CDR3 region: CASRRSRDNLYEQYF. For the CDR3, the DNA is TGTGCCAGCAGGAGAAGCCGGGACAACCTCTACGAGCAGTACTTC.

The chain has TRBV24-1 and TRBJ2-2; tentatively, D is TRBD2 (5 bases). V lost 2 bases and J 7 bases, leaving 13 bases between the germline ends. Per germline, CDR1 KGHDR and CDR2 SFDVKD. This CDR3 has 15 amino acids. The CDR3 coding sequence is TGTGCCACCAGTGATTCGAGGATACGGGGCGGGGAGCTGTTTTTT. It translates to CATSDSRIRGGELFF.

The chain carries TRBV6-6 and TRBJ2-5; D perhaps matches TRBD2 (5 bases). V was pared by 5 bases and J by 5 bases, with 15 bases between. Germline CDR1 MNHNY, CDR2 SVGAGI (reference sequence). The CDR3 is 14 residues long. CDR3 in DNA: TGTGCCAGCAGTACTCTAGCTTCCGTTGAGACCCAGTACTTC. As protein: CASSTLASVETQYF.

The CDR3 nucleotides are TGTGCCAGCAGCCAAGGTGATGCGGCAGATTCCTACGAGCAGTACTTC. Protein sequence: CASSQGDAADSYEQYF. V usage is TRBV4-2 and J usage is TRBJ2-7; D is unclear. Trimming stripped 1 base from V and 1 base from J, with 14 bases between. The CDR3 has 16 amino acids. The germline gives CDR1 LGHNA, CDR2 YNFKEQ.

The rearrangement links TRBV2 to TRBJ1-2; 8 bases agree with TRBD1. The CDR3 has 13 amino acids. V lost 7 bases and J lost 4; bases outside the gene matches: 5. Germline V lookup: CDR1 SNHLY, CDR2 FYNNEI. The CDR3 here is CASITGGGYGYTF. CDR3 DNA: TGTGCCAGCATTACAGGGGGAGGCTATGGCTACACCTTC.

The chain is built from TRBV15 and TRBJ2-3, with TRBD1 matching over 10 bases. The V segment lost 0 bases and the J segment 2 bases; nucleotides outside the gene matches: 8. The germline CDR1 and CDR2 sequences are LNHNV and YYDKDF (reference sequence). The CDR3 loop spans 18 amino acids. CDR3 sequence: CATSRDLGDRGFTDTQYF. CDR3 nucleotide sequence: TGTGCCACCAGCAGAGATTTAGGGGACAGGGGCTTCACAGATACGCAGTATTTT. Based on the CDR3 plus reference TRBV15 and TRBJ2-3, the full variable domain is DAMVIQNPRYQVTQFGKPVTLSCSQTLNHNVMYWYQQKSSQAPKLLFHYYDKDFNNEADTPDNFQSRRPNTSFCFLDIRSPGLGDTAMYLCATSRDLGDRGFTDTQYFGPGTRLTVL.

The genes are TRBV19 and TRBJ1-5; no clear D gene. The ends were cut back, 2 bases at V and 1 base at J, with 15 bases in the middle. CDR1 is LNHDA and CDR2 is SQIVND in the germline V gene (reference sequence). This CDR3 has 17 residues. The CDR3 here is CASSIIHEGSSNQPQHF. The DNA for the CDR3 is TGTGCCAGTAGTATAATTCACGAGGGTTCGAGCAATCAGCCCCAGCATTTT.

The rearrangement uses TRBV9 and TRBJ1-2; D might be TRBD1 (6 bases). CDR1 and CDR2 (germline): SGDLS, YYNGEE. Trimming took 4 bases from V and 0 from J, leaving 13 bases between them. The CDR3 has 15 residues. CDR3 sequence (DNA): TGTGCCAGCAGCCCCTGGACAGACTCTAACTATGGCTACACCTTC. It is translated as CASSPWTDSNYGYTF.

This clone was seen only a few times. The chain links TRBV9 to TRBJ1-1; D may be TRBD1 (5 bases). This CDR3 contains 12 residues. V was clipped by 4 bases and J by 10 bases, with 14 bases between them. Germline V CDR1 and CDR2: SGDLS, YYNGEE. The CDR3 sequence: CASSLGEGRAFF. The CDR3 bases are TGTGCCAGCAGCCTCGGGGAGGGGAGAGCTTTCTTT.

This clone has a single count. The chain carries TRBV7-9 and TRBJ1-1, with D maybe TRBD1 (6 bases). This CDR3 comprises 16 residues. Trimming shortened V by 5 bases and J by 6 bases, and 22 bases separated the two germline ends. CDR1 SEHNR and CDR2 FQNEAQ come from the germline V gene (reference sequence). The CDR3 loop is CASSDAAGRGDSEAFF. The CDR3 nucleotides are TGTGCCAGCAGCGACGCCGCGGGCAGGGGAGATTCTGAAGCTTTCTTT.

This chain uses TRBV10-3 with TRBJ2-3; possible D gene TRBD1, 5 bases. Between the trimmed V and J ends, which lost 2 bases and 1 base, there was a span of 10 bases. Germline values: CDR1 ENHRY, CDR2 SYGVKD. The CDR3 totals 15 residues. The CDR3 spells CAISEGQGRTDTQYF. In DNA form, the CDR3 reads TGTGCCATCAGTGAGGGTCAGGGCCGCACAGATACGCAGTATTTT.

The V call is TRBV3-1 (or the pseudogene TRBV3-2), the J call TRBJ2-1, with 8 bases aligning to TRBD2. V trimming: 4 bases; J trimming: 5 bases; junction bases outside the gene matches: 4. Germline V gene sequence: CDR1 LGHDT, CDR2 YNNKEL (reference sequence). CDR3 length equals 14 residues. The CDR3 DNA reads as TGTGCCAGCAGCCGGGGACTAGGAGACAATGAGCAGTTCTTC. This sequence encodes CASSRGLGDNEQFF.

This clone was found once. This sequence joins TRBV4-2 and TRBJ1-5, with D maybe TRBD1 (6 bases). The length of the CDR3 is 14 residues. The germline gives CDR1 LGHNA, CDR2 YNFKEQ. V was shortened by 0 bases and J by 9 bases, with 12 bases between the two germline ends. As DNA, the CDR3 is TGTGCCAGCAGCCAAGAGGACAGTTTAGGGCCCCAGCATTTT. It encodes CASSQEDSLGPQHF.

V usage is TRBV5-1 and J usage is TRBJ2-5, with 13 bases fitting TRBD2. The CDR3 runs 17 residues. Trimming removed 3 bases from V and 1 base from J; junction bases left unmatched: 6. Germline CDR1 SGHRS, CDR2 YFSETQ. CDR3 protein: CASSWRGLAGSQETQYF. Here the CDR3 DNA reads TGCGCCAGCAGCTGGCGGGGACTAGCGGGGTCCCAAGAGACCCAGTACTTC. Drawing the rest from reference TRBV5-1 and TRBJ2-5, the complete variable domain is KAGVTQTPRYLIKTRGQQVTLSCSPISGHRSVSWYQQTPGQGLQFLFEYFSETQRNKGNFPGRFSGRQFSNSRSEMNVSTLELGDSALYLCASSWRGLAGSQETQYFGPGTRLLVL.

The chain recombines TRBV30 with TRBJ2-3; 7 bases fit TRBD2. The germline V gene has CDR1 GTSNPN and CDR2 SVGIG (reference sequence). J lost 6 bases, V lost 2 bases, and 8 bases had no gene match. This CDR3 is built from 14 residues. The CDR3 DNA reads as TGTGCCTGGAGTAAGAGCGGGGCTAGTGATACGCAGTATTTT. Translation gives CAWSKSGASDTQYF.

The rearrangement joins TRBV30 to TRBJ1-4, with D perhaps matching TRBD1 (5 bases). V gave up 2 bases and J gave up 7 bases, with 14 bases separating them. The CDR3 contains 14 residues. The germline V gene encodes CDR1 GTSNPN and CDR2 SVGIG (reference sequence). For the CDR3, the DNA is TGTGCCTGGAGTACCCGGGGGGTTCGTGAAAAACTGTTTTTT. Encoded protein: CAWSTRGVREKLFF.